Below, 30 T cell receptor beta chains from the same sample are listed, as sequenced in a study of T cells in women clearing cervical HPV infection. Clones were read by immunoSEQ multiplex PCR, and TCRdb kept only the in-frame ones, dropping some. The sample is made up of tens of thousands of clones, and the top ten hold about 8% of it. What was sequenced was blood buffy coat. These TCRs come from a woman aged 18 to 75 with a cervical HPV16 infection that either progressed to CIN3+ or cleared (not recorded which).

Turning to this clone: The sequence runs out 3 residues before the end of the CDR3; the remainder is reconstructed from the germline J gene. The V and J genes are TRBV28 and TRBJ2-5; a possible D gene is TRBD1 (6 bases). The V and J ends lost 6 bases and 2 bases respectively, with 16 bases between them. Germline V lookup: CDR1 MDHEN, CDR2 SYDVKM. This CDR3 contains 15 residues. This CDR3 reads CASSRGRFRQETQYF. Partial CDR3 DNA: TGTGCCAGCAGCAGGGGCAGGTTCCGGCAAGAGACC.

CDR3 DNA, as far as it was read: TGTGCCAGTAGTATAATGTCCAGCAAAAACATT. Its translation: CASSIMSSKNI. In full, the CDR3 reads CASSIMSSKNIQYF. The chain carries TRBV19 and TRBJ2-4, with unresolved D. The read comes to an end 3 residues before the CDR3 does, leaving the germline J gene to fill in the end. This CDR3 has 14 amino acids. Trimming shortened V by 2 bases and J by 3 bases, and 8 bases separated the two germline ends. Germline V CDR1 and CDR2: LNHDA, SQIVND (reference sequence).

A note on this clone: The CDR3 is cut off 3 residues early in the read; its end comes from the germline J gene. The chain links TRBV7-3 to TRBJ2-6; possibly TRBD1 for D (5 bases). The CDR3 has 18 amino acids. Germline V CDR1 and CDR2: SGHTA, FQGTGA. V shed 5 bases and J shed 0 bases, with 17 bases lying between them. CDR3 DNA (partial): TGTGCCAGCAGCCCGCGAACGGACAAGATCTCTGGGGCCAACGTC. Translated, it gives CASSPRTDKISGANV. The full-length CDR3 reads as CASSPRTDKISGANVLTF.

As to this clone: The read halts 3 residues ahead of the CDR3 end, with the missing end drawn from the germline J gene. The J gene is TRBJ2-7, the V gene TRBV7-2; D possibly corresponds to TRBD2 (6 bases). V was cut by 1 base and J by 3 bases, with 10 bases left in between. Germline V lookup: CDR1 SGHTA, CDR2 FQGNSA. The CDR3 sequence is 14 residues long. The part of the CDR3 DNA that was read is TGTGCCAGCAGCTTAGAGCGGGTCAACTACGAG. This translates into CASSLERVNYE. The entire CDR3 sequence reads CASSLERVNYEQYF.

Here the CDR3 reads CATYTGAGELFF. The CDR3 DNA, read in part, is TGTGCCACTTATACGGGGGCCGGGGAG. The chain joins TRBV19 to TRBJ2-2, with D perhaps TRBD2 (6 bases). The read halts 3 residues ahead of the CDR3 end, with the missing end drawn from the germline J gene. The length of the CDR3 is 12 residues. V dropped 10 bases and J dropped 6 bases, with 12 bases sitting between them. Germline lookup yields CDR1 LNHDA and CDR2 SQIVND (reference sequence).

As to this clone: The read halts 3 residues ahead of the CDR3 end, with the missing end drawn from the germline J gene. The chain combines TRBV20-1 with TRBJ1-1, with TRBD1 matching over 7 bases. CDR3 size: 14 residues. V gave up 4 bases and J gave up 3 bases; unmatched junction bases: 8. Germline V lookup: CDR1 DFQATT, CDR2 SNEGSKA (reference sequence). The sequenced CDR3 bases are TGCAGTGCTATACCCGGGACAGCCGACACTGAA. Its protein product is CSAIPGTADTE. The CDR3 in its entirety is CSAIPGTADTEAFF.

With regard to this clone: The observed sequence ends 3 residues before the CDR3 terminus, with the missing tail filled in from the germline J gene. The chain couples TRBV29-1 to TRBJ2-1; tentative D call: TRBD1 (6 bases). Germline V gives CDR1 SQVTM, CDR2 ANQGSEA. Trimming pared 0 bases from V and 8 bases from J, leaving 8 bases between. The CDR3 loop spans 12 amino acids. CDR3 DNA (partial): TGCAGCGTTGAAGACAGGGGACATGAG. It encodes CSVEDRGHE. The full CDR3 is CSVEDRGHEQFF.

Partial CDR3 DNA: TGCGCCAGCAGCTACGAGGGGAATAATGAAAAA. Translated: CASSYEGNNEK. The whole CDR3 sequence reads CASSYEGNNEKLFF. J is TRBJ1-4 and V is TRBV5-1; D perhaps matches TRBD1 (5 bases). The read gets to within 3 residues of the CDR3 end, and the germline J gene fills in the rest. This CDR3 region has 14 residues. V gave up 3 bases and J gave up 4 bases, with 10 bases separating them. Per the germline V gene, CDR1 is SGHRS and CDR2 is YFSETQ.

For this clone: The read halts 3 residues ahead of the CDR3 end, with the missing end drawn from the germline J gene. The V gene is TRBV5-1, the J gene TRBJ1-4, with 8 nucleotides matching TRBD1. The V gene's germline CDR1 is SGHRS and CDR2 YFSETQ. The CDR3 is 14 residues long. The ends lost 5 bases at V and 3 bases at J; junction bases unmatched: 3. Incomplete CDR3 DNA: TGCGCCAGCAGTTCACAGGGGGCTAATGAAAAA. This encodes CASSSQGANEK. The CDR3 reads in full as CASSSQGANEKLFF.

Of note for this clone: The read terminates 3 residues ahead of where the CDR3 ends, so the germline J gene completes it. The V gene is TRBV2, the J gene TRBJ2-1, with D tentatively TRBD2 (5 bases). The germline V gene encodes CDR1 SNHLY and CDR2 FYNNEI. The CDR3 is 12 amino acids. The V end was cut by 3 bases, the J end by 9 bases, with 9 bases between. This chain's CDR3 is CASSDQRSEQFF. CDR3 bases read: TGTGCCAGCAGTGACCAGCGGAGTGAG.

A note on this clone: The read terminates 3 residues before the CDR3 end, so the remaining end is supplied by the germline J gene. The V call is TRBV11-2, the J call TRBJ1-2; D is unclear. The V and J ends lost 0 bases and 5 bases respectively, with 13 bases between them. There are 15 residues in the CDR3. Germline assignment: CDR1 SGHAT and CDR2 FQNNGV. The CDR3 loop reads CASSLDAAVLYGYTF. The part of the CDR3 DNA that was read is TGTGCCAGCAGCTTAGATGCGGCAGTCCTTTATGGC.

CDR3 sequence reads: CSEITGGGQETQYF. Incomplete CDR3 DNA: TGCAGTGAAATCACAGGGGGAGGACAAGAGACC. The chain recombines TRBV20-1 with TRBJ2-5; 8 bases agree with TRBD1. The CDR3 goes on 3 residues after the read ends, and that part is filled in from the germline J gene. CDR3 length equals 14 residues. V lost 7 bases and J lost 2; bases outside the gene matches: 9. Germline lookup yields CDR1 DFQATT and CDR2 SNEGSKA (reference sequence).

As concerns this clone: The DNA ends 3 residues before the CDR3 does, and the rest of the CDR3 is filled in from the germline J gene. The chain employs TRBV5-4 and TRBJ1-1; TRBD1 is a possible D gene (5 bases). CDR3 length: 15 residues. Per the germline V gene, CDR1 is SGHNT and CDR2 is YYREEE (reference sequence). Trimming left V 4 bases short and J 3 bases short, with 16 bases between. The DNA read from the CDR3 is TGTGCCAGCAGCCCCGGACAATACCTGGACACTGAA. Amino acids: CASSPGQYLDTE. The entire CDR3 reads CASSPGQYLDTEAFF.

Partial CDR3 DNA: TGTGCCAGCACCTTAGACGGTGACGGGGGC. The encoded protein is CASTLDGDGG. The full CDR3 is CASTLDGDGGYTF. This chain connects TRBV28 to TRBJ1-2; the D is unclear. The CDR3 end is not reached by the read, which stops 3 residues before it; the germline J gene fills it in. CDR1 and CDR2 (germline): MDHEN, SYDVKM. The CDR3 is 13 residues long.

Regarding this clone: The read terminates 3 residues ahead of where the CDR3 ends, so the germline J gene completes it. The rearrangement uses TRBV12-3 or TRBV12-4 and TRBJ1-5; 9 bases match TRBD1. V lost 5 bases, J lost 0 bases, and 8 bases stayed unmatched. CDR3 length equals 17 residues. CDR3 bases read: TGTGCCAGCAGTGTCGGGACAGGGCCTTATAGCAATCAGCCC. Protein: CASSVGTGPYSNQP. The whole CDR3 region reads CASSVGTGPYSNQPQHF.

Of note for this clone: The read ends 3 residues early relative to the CDR3; the germline J gene fills the gap. V usage is TRBV7-8 and J usage is TRBJ2-6; D may be TRBD1 (6 bases). Germline V CDR1 and CDR2: SGHVS, FQNEAQ. The CDR3 runs 17 residues. The V end lost 5 bases, the J end lost 0 bases, and 14 bases lay between the germline ends. The sequenced CDR3 bases are TGTGCCAGCAGCCCAAGGGACACGCTCTCTGGGGCCAACGTC. This gives the protein CASSPRDTLSGANV. The whole CDR3 protein reads CASSPRDTLSGANVLTF.

Concerning this clone: The read terminates 3 residues before the CDR3 end, so the remaining end is supplied by the germline J gene. This chain links TRBV5-6 with TRBJ1-1; a possible D gene is TRBD1 (5 bases). The CDR3 has 15 amino acids. Trimming shortened V by 2 bases and J by 1 base, and 12 bases separated the two germline ends. Germline V gene data show CDR1 as SGHDT and CDR2 as YYEEEE. Partial CDR3 DNA: TGTGCCAGCAGCTTTAGAAGGGGATCGAACACTGAA. Its translation is CASSFRRGSNTE. The whole CDR3 sequence is CASSFRRGSNTEAFF.

As regards this clone: The read terminates 3 residues before the CDR3 end, so the remaining end is supplied by the germline J gene. The V call is TRBV4-1, the J call TRBJ1-5; TRBD1 matches 8 bases. V shed 2 bases, J shed 3 bases, and the junction held 6 bases outside the gene matches. Germline-derived CDR1 and CDR2 are MGHRA and YSYEKL. The CDR3 runs to 16 residues. The CDR3 reads CASSQSGTGINQPQHF. CDR3 DNA (partial): TGCGCCAGCAGCCAATCCGGGACAGGTATCAATCAGCCC.

Incomplete CDR3 DNA: TGTGCCAGCAGCTTCCAGGGAGGGGGCCAAGAGACC. It specifies CASSFQGGGQET. The entire CDR3 reads CASSFQGGGQETQYF. This chain joins TRBV7-3 and TRBJ2-5; D possibly corresponds to TRBD2 (7 bases). The CDR3 goes on 3 residues after the read ends, and that part is filled in from the germline J gene. This CDR3 has 15 amino acids. The V and J ends lost 3 bases and 1 base respectively, with 12 bases between them. Germline assignment: CDR1 SGHTA and CDR2 FQGTGA.

The sequenced part of the CDR3 DNA is TGTGCCAGCAGCTTAGGGGTAGGGGGAAGGGAGACC. It encodes CASSLGVGGRET. The full CDR3 sequence reads CASSLGVGGRETQYF. The chain uses TRBV7-2 and TRBJ2-5, with a possible D match to TRBD1 (6 bases). The CDR3 end lies 3 residues beyond the end of the read and is filled in from the germline J gene. This CDR3 region has 15 residues. Germline V gene data show CDR1 as SGHTA and CDR2 as FQGNSA. V lost 1 base and J lost 5, with 14 bases in between.

The CDR3 sequence: CASSPSGGANVLTF. The DNA read from the CDR3 is TGTGCCAGCTCACCATCCGGGGGGGCCAACGTC. The V call is TRBV18, the J call TRBJ2-6, with D unresolved. The read falls 3 residues short of the CDR3 end, and the missing part is taken from the germline J gene. The germline gives CDR1 KGHSH, CDR2 LQKENI. V was pared by 2 bases and J by 4 bases, with 6 bases between. The CDR3 is 14 residues long.

Comments on this clone: The read halts 3 residues ahead of the CDR3 end, with the missing end drawn from the germline J gene. The genes are TRBV10-3 and TRBJ1-1; D is perhaps TRBD1 (6 bases). CDR3 length: 13 amino acids. CDR1 and CDR2 from the germline V gene are ENHRY and SYGVKD. With 4 bases removed from V and 1 base from J, the gap between germline ends came to 7 bases. The covered CDR3 bases are TGTGCCATCAGTGGAGGGGGGAACACTGAA. It yields the protein CAISGGGNTE. The complete CDR3 protein is CAISGGGNTEAFF.

Turning to this clone: From the germline J gene comes the end of the CDR3, since the read stops 3 residues before it. The V gene is TRBV7-9, the J gene TRBJ1-1, with D maybe TRBD1 (5 bases). The V end was cut by 2 bases, the J end by 4 bases, with 8 bases between. The CDR3 runs 13 residues. The germline V gene encodes CDR1 SEHNR and CDR2 FQNEAQ (reference sequence). CDR3 loop: CASSLQGGTEAFF. CDR3 bases read: TGTGCCAGCAGCTTACAGGGTGGCACTGAA.

Points on this clone: The sequence runs out 3 residues before the end of the CDR3; the remainder is reconstructed from the germline J gene. The chain couples TRBV15 to TRBJ2-7, with 9 nucleotides matching TRBD1. Germline CDR1 LNHNV, CDR2 YYDKDF (reference sequence). V gave up 5 bases and J gave up 1 base; unmatched junction bases: 3. CDR3 length: 14 residues. The CDR3 region is CATSETGGSYEQYF. CDR3 bases read: TGTGCCACCAGCGAGACAGGGGGGTCCTACGAG. The variable domain in full, with the rest retrieved from reference TRBV15 and TRBJ2-7, is DAMVIQNPRYQVTQFGKPVTLSCSQTLNHNVMYWYQQKSSQAPKLLFHYYDKDFNNEADTPDNFQSRRPNTSFCFLDIRSPGLGDTAMYLCATSETGGSYEQYFGPGTRLTVT.

Remarks on this clone: Coverage ceases 3 residues before the CDR3 finishes, and the germline J gene fills in the end. V is TRBV6-2 or TRBV6-3 and J is TRBJ2-5, with D perhaps matching TRBD1 (5 bases). This CDR3 region has 15 residues. Germline V gene data show CDR1 as MNHEY and CDR2 as SVGEGT. V was clipped by 4 bases and J by 0 bases, with 12 bases between them. The CDR3 reads CASSSGRAYQETQYF. The DNA read from the CDR3 is TGTGCCAGCAGTTCGGGCAGGGCGTACCAAGAGACC.

Comments on this clone: The missing CDR3 end, 3 residues past where the read stops, is filled in from the germline J gene. J is TRBJ1-1 and V is TRBV5-1, with D perhaps matching TRBD1 (5 bases). Germline values: CDR1 SGHRS, CDR2 YFSETQ. V was pared by 2 bases and J by 3 bases, with 11 bases between. This CDR3 comprises 14 residues. CDR3 bases read: TGCGCCAGCAGCTTAACGGGGGATGACACTGAA. Translating gives CASSLTGDDTE. The entire CDR3 protein reads CASSLTGDDTEAFF. Based on the CDR3 plus reference TRBV5-1 and TRBJ1-1, the full variable domain is KAGVTQTPRYLIKTRGQQVTLSCSPISGHRSVSWYQQTPGQGLQFLFEYFSETQRNKGNFPGRFSGRQFSNSRSEMNVSTLELGDSALYLCASSLTGDDTEAFFGQGTRLTVV.

On this clone: The missing CDR3 end, 3 residues past where the read stops, is filled in from the germline J gene. The chain employs TRBV5-5 and TRBJ1-1, with TRBD1 matching over 8 bases. The V segment lost 4 bases and the J segment 4 bases; nucleotides outside the gene matches: 9. The CDR3 contains 15 residues. The germline CDR1 and CDR2 sequences are SGHKS and YYEKEE (reference sequence). Partial CDR3 DNA: TGTGCCAGCAGCGGTCGGACAGGGCCTTCCACTGAA. This gives the protein CASSGRTGPSTE. The full CDR3 sequence reads CASSGRTGPSTEAFF.

A remark on this clone: Read sequence stops 3 residues before the CDR3 end, and the germline J gene provides the missing end. The chain carries TRBV27 and TRBJ2-1; D perhaps matches TRBD2 (6 bases). V lost 6 bases to trimming and J lost 7 bases, with 19 bases between them. Looked up from germline, CDR1 is MNHEY and CDR2 is SMNVEV (reference sequence). The length of the CDR3 is 15 residues. The CDR3 loop reads CASRQVAEGRNEQFF. The covered CDR3 bases are TGTGCCAGCAGGCAGGTAGCGGAGGGGAGGAATGAG.

A note on this clone: The read ends 3 residues early relative to the CDR3; the germline J gene fills the gap. This rearrangement joins TRBV2 to TRBJ2-5; no clear D. This CDR3 has 12 residues. Germline V gene sequence: CDR1 SNHLY, CDR2 FYNNEI. V lost 5 bases and J 2 bases, leaving 6 bases between the germline ends. Partial CDR3 DNA: TGTGCCAGCAGTTTAACTCAAGAGACC. Its translation: CASSLTQET. The full CDR3 sequence reads CASSLTQETQYF.

The part of the CDR3 DNA that was read is TGTGCCAGCAGCGAGACTAATCCGGGGGAG. It yields the protein CASSETNPGE. The complete CDR3 protein is CASSETNPGELFF. The chain combines TRBV2 with TRBJ2-2, with a possible D match to TRBD2 (5 bases). The CDR3 end lies 3 residues beyond the end of the read and is filled in from the germline J gene. The CDR3 has 13 residues. Trimming shortened V by 6 bases and J by 8 bases, and 13 bases separated the two germline ends. From germline, CDR1 is SNHLY and CDR2 FYNNEI.